Listed below are T cell receptor beta chains from one sample, sequenced in a study of cytomegalovirus exposure and HLA in healthy donors. TCRdb's copy holds only in-frame clones and misses some; the assay was immunoSEQ multiplex PCR. Of about 120,000 clones in the sample, more than 65% were seen once. Specimen: PBMCs. Receptors were obtained from a man younger than 30 in good health and CMV-seropositive. Both conserved end residues are part of each CDR3. The D gene is left open where the match is weak. Size is omitted from some rows. Given values are once, few, many or a class for expanded clones.

d_call j_call clone_size v_call cdr3_aa cdr3_nt
- TRBJ2-7 - TRBV18 CASSPLATSSYEQYF TGTGCCAGCTCACCGCTAGCTACTAGCAGCTACGAGCAGTACTTC
TRBD1 TRBJ2-7 - TRBV4-3 CASSQGDRSSYEQYF TGCGCCAGCAGCCAAGGGGACAGGAGTTCCTACGAGCAGTACTTC
TRBD1 TRBJ2-1 - TRBV6-8 CASSYSYRGRDSYNEQFF TGTGCCAGCAGTTACTCGTATCGGGGCCGGGACAGTTACAATGAGCAGTTCTTC
TRBD1 TRBJ2-1 - TRBV2 CASSPGTGVYNEQFF TGTGCCAGCAGTCCCGGGACAGGGGTCTACAATGAGCAGTTCTTC
TRBD1 TRBJ1-1 - TRBV5-1 CASSDRQGAVDTEAFF TGCGCCAGCAGCGATCGACAGGGGGCTGTGGACACTGAAGCTTTCTTT
- TRBJ2-1 - TRBV30 CAWSVLNAPTQFF TGTGCCTGGAGTGTACTGAATGCTCCTACCCAGTTCTTC
TRBD2 TRBJ2-6 - TRBV9 CASSPSGTNSGANVLTF TGTGCCAGCAGCCCGTCCGGGACTAACTCTGGGGCCAACGTCCTGACTTTC
- TRBJ1-1 - TRBV9 CASSPTSGGTEAFF TGTGCCAGCAGCCCCACCTCCGGGGGAACTGAAGCTTTCTTT
TRBD1 TRBJ1-5 - TRBV6-6 CASKRVEGAKQPQHF TGTGCCAGCAAAAGGGTGGAGGGGGCAAAACAGCCCCAGCATTTT
TRBD1 TRBJ1-1 - TRBV9 CASSVGTGMLQNTEAFF TGTGCCAGCAGCGTCGGGACAGGAATGCTTCAGAACACTGAAGCTTTCTTT
- TRBJ2-7 - TRBV7-9 CASTPGPSSYEQYF TGTGCCAGCACTCCAGGGCCGAGCTCCTACGAGCAGTACTTC
TRBD2 TRBJ2-5 - TRBV7-6 CASSLAPILSGGYQETQYF TGTGCCAGCAGCTTAGCCCCAATCCTTAGCGGGGGGTACCAAGAGACCCAGTACTTC
- TRBJ1-6 once TRBV19 CASSNRRGAVNSPLHF TGTGCCAGTAGTAACAGACGTGGGGCGGTCAATTCACCCCTCCACTTT
- TRBJ1-4 - TRBV2 CASREFHEKLFF TGTGCCAGCAGGGAGTTCCATGAAAAACTGTTTTTT
- TRBJ2-5 - TRBV18 CASSPTTGSEQYF TGTGCCAGCTCACCGACAACAGGGTCAGAACAGTACTTC
TRBD1 TRBJ1-2 few TRBV19 CASRGQGAPSGYTF TGTGCCAGTAGGGGACAGGGGGCACCTTCGGGCTACACCTTC